This T cell receptor beta chain stems from a study of cytomegalovirus exposure and HLA in healthy donors. At the level of the study: There were 117 million unique TCR beta sequences, drawn from about 200 million T cells, in an earlier analysis. Whole-study results and caveats: Some TCR beta chains (more than 150 of them) were listed as cytomegalovirus-associated.

This PCR relied on a set of 60 Vbeta primers and 13 Jbeta primers. The method was immunoSEQ multiplex PCR; TCRdb's version includes in-frame clones alone and lacks a portion of them. The table has tens of thousands of clones, about nine tenths seen once. Germline trimming cut 7 bases from V and 6 bases from J; bases unmatched to any gene: 9. Per the germline V gene, CDR1 is SNHLY and CDR2 is FYNNEI. The CDR3 consists of 15 residues. With respect to this clone: Its cognate antigen is unknown.

The material sequenced was PBMCs. The TCR sequence derives from a woman aged 40 to 50 in good health and CMV-seropositive. This chain links TRBV2 with TRBJ2-1; 10 bases line up with TRBD1. This chain's CDR3 is CASKPLRTGGNEQFF. The CDR3 DNA reads as TGTGCCAGCAAACCCCTGAGGACAGGGGGCAATGAGCAGTTCTTC.